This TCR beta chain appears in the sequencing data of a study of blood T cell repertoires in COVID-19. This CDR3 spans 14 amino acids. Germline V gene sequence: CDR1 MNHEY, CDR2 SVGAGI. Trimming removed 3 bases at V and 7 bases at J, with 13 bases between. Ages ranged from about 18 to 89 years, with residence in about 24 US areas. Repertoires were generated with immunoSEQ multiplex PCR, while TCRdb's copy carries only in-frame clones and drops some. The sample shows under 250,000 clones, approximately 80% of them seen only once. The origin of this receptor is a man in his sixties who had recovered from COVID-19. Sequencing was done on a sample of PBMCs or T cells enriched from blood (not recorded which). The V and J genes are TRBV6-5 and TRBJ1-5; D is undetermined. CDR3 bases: TGTGCCAGCAGTTATAGCAATACCAAGCAGCCCCAGCATTTT. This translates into CASSYSNTKQPQHF.